This T cell receptor (beta chain) was recorded in a study of OX40 agonist ivuxolimab in advanced cancers. To note about this clone: Its antigen is not identified.

Clones were sequenced by immunoSEQ multiplex PCR, and TCRdb holds only the in-frame ones, with some missing. This sample has more than 30,000 clones, with about 87% found just once. The CDR3 spans 13 residues. Trimming pared 2 bases from V and 0 bases from J, leaving 5 bases between. Germline CDR1 and CDR2: MNHEY and SVGAGI. Study-wide findings and caveats: Also present in some nonresponders was a low level of normalized T-cell clonal expansion.

Source: CD4+ or CD8+ T cells sorted from blood, taken in a trial of the OX40 agonist ivuxolimab. The clonotype originates from an adult with an advanced solid tumor such as melanoma, head and neck, liver or kidney cancer. The rearrangement links TRBV6-5 to TRBJ2-7, with D unclear. This CDR3 reads CASSYDRSYEQYF. The CDR3 bases are TGTGCCAGCAGTTACGACCGCTCCTACGAGCAGTACTTC.